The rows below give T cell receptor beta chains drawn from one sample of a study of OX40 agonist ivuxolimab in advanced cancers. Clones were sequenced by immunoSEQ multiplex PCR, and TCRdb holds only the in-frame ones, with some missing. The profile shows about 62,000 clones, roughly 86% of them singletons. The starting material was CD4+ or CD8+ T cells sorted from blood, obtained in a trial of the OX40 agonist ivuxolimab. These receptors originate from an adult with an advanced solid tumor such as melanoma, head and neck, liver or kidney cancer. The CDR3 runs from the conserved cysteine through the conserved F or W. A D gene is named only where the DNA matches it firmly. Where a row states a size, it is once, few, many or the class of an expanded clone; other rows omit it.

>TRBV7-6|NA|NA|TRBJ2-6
TGTGCCAGCACCCTATCCTGGAGCGCTGGGGCCAACGTCCTGACTTTC
CASTLSWSAGANVLTF
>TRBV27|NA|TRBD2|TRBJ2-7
TGTGCCAGCAGTTTATCGGAGCGGGGGGGCATGTACGAGCAGTACTTC
CASSLSERGGMYEQYF
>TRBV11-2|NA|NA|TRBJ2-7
TGTGCCAGCAGCTTAGCACCGGGAACAACCTACGAGCAGTACTTC
CASSLAPGTTYEQYF
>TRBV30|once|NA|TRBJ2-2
TGTGCCAAGGGTCTCACCGGGGAGCTGTTTTTT
CAKGLTGELFF
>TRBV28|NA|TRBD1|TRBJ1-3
TGTGCCAGCAGTTTGGCGGGACAGGGGTTGGGAAACACCATATATTTT
CASSLAGQGLGNTIYF
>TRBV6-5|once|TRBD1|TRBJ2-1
TGTGCCAGCAGCCCGGGACAGCGTAATGAGCAGTTCTTC
CASSPGQRNEQFF
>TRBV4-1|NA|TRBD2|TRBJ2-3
TGCGCCAGCACGGGACTAGCGGCCCTCACAGATACGCAGTATTTT
CASTGLAALTDTQYF
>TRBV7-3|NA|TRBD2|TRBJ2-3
TGTGCCAGCAGCTTATTATGGGGGGGTTATCCAGATACGCAGTATTTT
CASSLLWGGYPDTQYF
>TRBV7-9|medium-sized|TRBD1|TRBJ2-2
TGTGCCGTTCCGGGACAGACGAACACCGGGGAGCTGTTTTTT
CAVPGQTNTGELFF
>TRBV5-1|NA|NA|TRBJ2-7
TGCGCCAGCAGCTTGGTTGTGAACTACGAGCAGTACTTC
CASSLVVNYEQYF